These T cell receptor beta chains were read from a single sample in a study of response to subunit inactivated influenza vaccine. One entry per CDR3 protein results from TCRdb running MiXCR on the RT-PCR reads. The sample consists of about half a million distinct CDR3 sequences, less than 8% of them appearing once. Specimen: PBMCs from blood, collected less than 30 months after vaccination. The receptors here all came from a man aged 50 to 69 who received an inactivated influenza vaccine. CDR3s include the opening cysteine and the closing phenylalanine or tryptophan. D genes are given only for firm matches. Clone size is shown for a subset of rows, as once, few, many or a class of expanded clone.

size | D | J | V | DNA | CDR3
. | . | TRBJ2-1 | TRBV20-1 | TGCAGTGCTAGGGGACTCCTACTCCCGAGCTCCTACAATGAGCAGTTCTTC | CSARGLLLPSSYNEQFF
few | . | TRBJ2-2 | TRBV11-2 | TGTGCCAGCATTAAAGGGAAGAACACCGGGGAGCTGTTTTTT | CASIKGKNTGELFF
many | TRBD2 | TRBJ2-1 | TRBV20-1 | TGCAGTGCTAGAGGCCTTCGTGGGAGGGAAAATGAGCAGTTCTTC | CSARGLRGRENEQFF
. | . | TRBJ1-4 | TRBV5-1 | TGCGCCAGCAGCTTGGCCAGTAATGAAAAACTGTTTTTT | CASSLASNEKLFF
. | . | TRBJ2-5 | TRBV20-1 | TGCAGTGCTCGCCGGGAGTTAGAGACCCAGTACTTC | CSARRELETQYF
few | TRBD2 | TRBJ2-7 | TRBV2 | TGTGCCAGCAGTTCGGGGGGGGAGCAGTACTTC | CASSSGGEQYF
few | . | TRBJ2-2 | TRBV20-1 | TGCAGTGCTAGAGCCTGGACACAATTACCGACCGGGGAGCTGTTTTTT | CSARAWTQLPTGELFF
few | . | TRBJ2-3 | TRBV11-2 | TGTGCCAGCAGCTTAGAACCGGTCGCAGATACGCAGTATTTT | CASSLEPVADTQYF
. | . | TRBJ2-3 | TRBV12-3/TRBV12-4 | TGTGCCAGCAGTTTAGAGGACAGCATCGCAGATACGCAGTATTTT | CASSLEDSIADTQYF
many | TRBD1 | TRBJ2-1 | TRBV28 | TGTGCCAGCAGCGGAAGGGACAGAAGATACAATGAGCAGTTCTTC | CASSGRDRRYNEQFF
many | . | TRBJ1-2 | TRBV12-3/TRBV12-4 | TGTGCCAGCAGTTCTGGAGGTTACTATGGCTACACCTTC | CASSSGGYYGYTF
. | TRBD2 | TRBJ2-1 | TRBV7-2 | TGTGCCAGCAGCCGCGGGACTAGCGGGAGGGTTGAGCAGTTCTTC | CASSRGTSGRVEQFF
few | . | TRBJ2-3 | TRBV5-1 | TGCGCCAGCAGCTTCAGCAGTCCGGATACGCAGTATTTT | CASSFSSPDTQYF